Sequencing of this T cell receptor (beta chain) was carried out in a study of cytomegalovirus exposure and HLA in healthy donors. Study-wide points: An apparent linkage of common viral pathogens to several of the most significant clusters emerged in a later analysis.

PCR used 60 Vbeta primers and 13 Jbeta primers. TCRdb's table, derived via immunoSEQ multiplex PCR, lists solely in-frame clones and lacks some. This sample has 180,000 or so clones, with around four fifths found just once. This CDR3 contains 17 residues. Germline V lookup: CDR1 LNHNV, CDR2 YYDKDF (reference sequence). The junction had 7 bases not matched to a gene; V was cut back by 5 bases and J by 0 bases. Of note for this clone: Its antigen is currently unknown.

This clonotype originated in a man aged 18 to 29 in good health and CMV-seronegative. This chain connects TRBV15 to TRBJ2-1; 10 nucleotides match TRBD2. The sequenced sample was PBMCs. The CDR3 loop is CATSETSGTPSYNEQFF. The CDR3 nucleotides read TGTGCCACCAGCGAAACTAGCGGGACCCCCTCCTACAATGAGCAGTTCTTC.